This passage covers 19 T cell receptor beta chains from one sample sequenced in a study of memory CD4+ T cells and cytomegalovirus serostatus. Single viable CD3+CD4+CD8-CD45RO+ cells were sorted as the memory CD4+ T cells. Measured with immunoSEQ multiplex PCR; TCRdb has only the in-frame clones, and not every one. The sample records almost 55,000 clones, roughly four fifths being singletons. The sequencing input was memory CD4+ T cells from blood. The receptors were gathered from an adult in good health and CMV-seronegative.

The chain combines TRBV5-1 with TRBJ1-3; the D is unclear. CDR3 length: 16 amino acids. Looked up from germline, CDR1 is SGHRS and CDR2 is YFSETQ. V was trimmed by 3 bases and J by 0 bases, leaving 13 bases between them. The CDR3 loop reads CASSSEAAISGNTIYF. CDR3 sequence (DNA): TGCGCCAGCAGCTCCGAGGCGGCGATCTCTGGAAACACCATATATTTT. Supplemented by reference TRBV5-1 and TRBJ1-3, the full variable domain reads KAGVTQTPRYLIKTRGQQVTLSCSPISGHRSVSWYQQTPGQGLQFLFEYFSETQRNKGNFPGRFSGRQFSNSRSEMNVSTLELGDSALYLCASSSEAAISGNTIYFGEGSWLTVV.

CDR3 loop: CASSLDRGETQYF. The CDR3 coding sequence is TGTGCCAGTAGTCTCGACAGGGGAGAGACCCAGTACTTC. V gene TRBV19 combines with J gene TRBJ2-5; 8 bases are shared with TRBD1. This CDR3 is 13 amino acids long. The germline V gene encodes CDR1 LNHDA and CDR2 SQIVND (reference sequence). Trimming took 5 bases from V and 4 from J; bases not matched to a gene: 3.

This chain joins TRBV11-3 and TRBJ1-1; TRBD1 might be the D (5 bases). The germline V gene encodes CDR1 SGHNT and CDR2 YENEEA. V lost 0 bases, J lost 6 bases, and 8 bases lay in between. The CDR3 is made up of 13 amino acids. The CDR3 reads CASSLDGTAEAFF. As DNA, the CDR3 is TGTGCCAGCAGCTTAGATGGGACTGCTGAAGCTTTCTTT.

The CDR3 DNA sequence: TGTGCCAGCAGCCCCCGGACAGGGGGAAGTGAGCAGTACTTC. Amino acid sequence: CASSPRTGGSEQYF. This chain joins TRBV11-3 and TRBJ2-7; 10 positions match TRBD1. The CDR3 runs to 14 residues. Germline V gene sequence: CDR1 SGHNT, CDR2 YENEEA. Unmatched junction bases numbered 8, after V lost 5 bases and J lost 7 bases.

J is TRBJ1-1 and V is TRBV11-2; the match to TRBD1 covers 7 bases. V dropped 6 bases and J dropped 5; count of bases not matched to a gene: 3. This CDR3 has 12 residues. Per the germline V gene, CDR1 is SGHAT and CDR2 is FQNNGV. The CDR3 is CASSLQGTEAFF. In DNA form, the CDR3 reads TGTGCCAGCAGTCTACAGGGGACTGAAGCTTTCTTT.

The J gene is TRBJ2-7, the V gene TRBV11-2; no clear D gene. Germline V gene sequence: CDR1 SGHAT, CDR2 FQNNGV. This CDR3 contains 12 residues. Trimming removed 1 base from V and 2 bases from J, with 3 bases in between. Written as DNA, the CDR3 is TGTGCCAGCAGCTTAGGCGCCTACGAGCAGTACTTC. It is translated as CASSLGAYEQYF.

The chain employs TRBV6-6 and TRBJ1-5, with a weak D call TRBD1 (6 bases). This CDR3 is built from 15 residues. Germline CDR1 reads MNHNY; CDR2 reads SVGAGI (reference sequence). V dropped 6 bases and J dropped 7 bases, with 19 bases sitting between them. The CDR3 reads CASSPDRPGWQPQHF. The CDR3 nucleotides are TGTGCCAGCAGCCCTGACAGGCCCGGGTGGCAGCCCCAGCATTTT.

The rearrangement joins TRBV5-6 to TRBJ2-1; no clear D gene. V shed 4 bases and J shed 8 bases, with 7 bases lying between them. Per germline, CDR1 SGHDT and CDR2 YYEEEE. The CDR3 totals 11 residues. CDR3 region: CASSLEYEQFF. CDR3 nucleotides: TGTGCCAGCAGCCTTGAATATGAGCAGTTCTTC. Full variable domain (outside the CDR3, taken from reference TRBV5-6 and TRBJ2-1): DAGVTQSPTHLIKTRGQQVTLRCSPKSGHDTVSWYQQALGQGPQFIFQYYEEEERQRGNFPDRFSGHQFPNYSSELNVNALLLGDSALYLCASSLEYEQFFGPGTRLTVL.

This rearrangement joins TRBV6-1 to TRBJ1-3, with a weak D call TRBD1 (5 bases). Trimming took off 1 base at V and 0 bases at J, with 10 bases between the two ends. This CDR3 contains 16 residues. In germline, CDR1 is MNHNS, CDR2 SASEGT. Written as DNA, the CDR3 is TGTGCCAGCAGTGAAGGCGGGGCAAGCTCTGGAAACACCATATATTTT. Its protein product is CASSEGGASSGNTIYF.

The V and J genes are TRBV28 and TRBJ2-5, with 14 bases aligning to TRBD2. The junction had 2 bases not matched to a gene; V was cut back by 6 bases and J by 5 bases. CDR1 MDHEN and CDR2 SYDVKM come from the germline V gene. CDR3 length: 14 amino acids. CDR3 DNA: TGTGCCAGCAGGGGACTAGCGGGAGCGGAGACCCAGTACTTC. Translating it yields CASRGLAGAETQYF.

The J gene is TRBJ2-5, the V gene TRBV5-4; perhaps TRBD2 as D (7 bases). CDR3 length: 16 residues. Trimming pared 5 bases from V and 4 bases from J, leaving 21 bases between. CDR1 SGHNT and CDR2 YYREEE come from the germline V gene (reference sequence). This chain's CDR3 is CASRPPQGGTRETQYF. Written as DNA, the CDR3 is TGTGCCAGCAGGCCCCCACAGGGAGGGACCAGAGAGACCCAGTACTTC.

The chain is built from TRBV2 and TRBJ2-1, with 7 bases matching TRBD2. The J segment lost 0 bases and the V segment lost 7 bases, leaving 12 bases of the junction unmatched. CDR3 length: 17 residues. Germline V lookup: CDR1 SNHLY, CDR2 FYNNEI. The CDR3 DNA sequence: TGTGCCAGCATCGTCGATCTAGCGGCAAGCTCCTACAATGAGCAGTTCTTC. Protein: CASIVDLAASSYNEQFF.

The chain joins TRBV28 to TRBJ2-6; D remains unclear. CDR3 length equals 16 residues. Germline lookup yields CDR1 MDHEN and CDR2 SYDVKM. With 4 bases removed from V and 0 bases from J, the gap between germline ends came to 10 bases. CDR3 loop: CASSYAGRSGANVLTF. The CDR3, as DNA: TGTGCCAGCAGTTACGCAGGACGCTCTGGGGCCAACGTCCTGACTTTC.

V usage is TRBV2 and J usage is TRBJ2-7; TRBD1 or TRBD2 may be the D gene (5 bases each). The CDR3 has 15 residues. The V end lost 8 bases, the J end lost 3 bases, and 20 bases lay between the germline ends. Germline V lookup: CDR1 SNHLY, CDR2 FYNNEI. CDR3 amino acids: CASEGIGTHFYEQYF. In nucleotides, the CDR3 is TGTGCCAGCGAGGGGATCGGGACGCATTTCTACGAGCAGTACTTC.

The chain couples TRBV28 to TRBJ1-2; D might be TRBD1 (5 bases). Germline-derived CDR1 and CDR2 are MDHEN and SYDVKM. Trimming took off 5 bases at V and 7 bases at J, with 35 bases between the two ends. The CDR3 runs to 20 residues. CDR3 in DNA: TGTGCCAGCAGTGCTAGGGAGAATCGCAGGGTACCCGGTGTAAACGGTGGCTACACCTTC. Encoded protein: CASSARENRRVPGVNGGYTF.

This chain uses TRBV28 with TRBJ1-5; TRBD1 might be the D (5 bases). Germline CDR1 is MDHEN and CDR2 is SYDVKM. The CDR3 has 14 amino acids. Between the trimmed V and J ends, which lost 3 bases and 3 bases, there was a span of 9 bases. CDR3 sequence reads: CASSFRQINQPQHF. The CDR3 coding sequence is TGTGCCAGCAGTTTCAGACAGATCAATCAGCCCCAGCATTTT.

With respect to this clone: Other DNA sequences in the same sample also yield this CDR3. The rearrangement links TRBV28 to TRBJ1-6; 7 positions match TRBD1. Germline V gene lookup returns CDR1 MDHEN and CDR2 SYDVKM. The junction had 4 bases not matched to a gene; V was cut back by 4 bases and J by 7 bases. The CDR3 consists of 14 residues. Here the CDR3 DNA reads TGTGCCAGCAGTTCTACAGGGGACAATTCACCCCTCCACTTT. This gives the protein CASSSTGDNSPLHF.

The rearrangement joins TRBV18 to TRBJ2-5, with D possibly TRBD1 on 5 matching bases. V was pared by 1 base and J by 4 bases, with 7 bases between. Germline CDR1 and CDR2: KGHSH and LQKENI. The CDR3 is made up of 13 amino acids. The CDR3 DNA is TGTGCCAGCTCACCACAGGGGCCAGAGACCCAGTACTTC. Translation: CASSPQGPETQYF.

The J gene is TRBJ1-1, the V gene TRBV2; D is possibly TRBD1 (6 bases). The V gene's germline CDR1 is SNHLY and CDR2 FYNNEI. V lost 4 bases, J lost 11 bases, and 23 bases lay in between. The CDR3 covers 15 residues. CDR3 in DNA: TGTGCCAGCAGTGCCCGACAGGTTTTGAACACTGGGGCTTTCTTT. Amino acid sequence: CASSARQVLNTGAFF. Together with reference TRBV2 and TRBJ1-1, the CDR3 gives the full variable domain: EPEVTQTPSHQVTQMGQEVILRCVPISNHLYFYWYRQILGQKVEFLVSFYNNEISEKSEIFDDQFSVERPDGSNFTLKIRSTKLEDSAMYFCASSARQVLNTGAFFGQGTRLTVV.